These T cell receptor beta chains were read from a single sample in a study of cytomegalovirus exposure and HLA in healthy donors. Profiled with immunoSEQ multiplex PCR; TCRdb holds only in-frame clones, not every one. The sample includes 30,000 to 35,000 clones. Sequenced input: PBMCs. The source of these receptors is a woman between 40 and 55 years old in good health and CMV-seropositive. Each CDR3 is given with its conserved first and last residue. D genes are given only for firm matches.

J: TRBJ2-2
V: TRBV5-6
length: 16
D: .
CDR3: CASRAVTGVNSGELFF
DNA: TGTGCCAGCAGGGCGGTGACAGGCGTCAATTCCGGGGAGCTGTTTTTT

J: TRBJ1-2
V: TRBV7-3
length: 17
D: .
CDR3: CASSPHGGFNFEHGYTF
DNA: TGTGCCAGCAGCCCTCACGGGGGGTTCAACTTCGAGCATGGCTACACCTTC

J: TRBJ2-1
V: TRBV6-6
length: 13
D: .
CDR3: CASGGGTYNEQFF
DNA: TGTGCCAGCGGTGGCGGGACCTACAATGAGCAGTTCTTC

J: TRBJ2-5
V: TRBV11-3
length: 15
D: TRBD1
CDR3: CASSRGTGGGETQYF
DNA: TGTGCCAGCAGCCGAGGGACAGGGGGCGGAGAGACCCAGTACTTC

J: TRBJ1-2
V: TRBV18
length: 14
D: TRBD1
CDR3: CASSREQGDYGYTF
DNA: TGTGCCAGCTCACGGGAACAGGGGGACTATGGCTACACCTTC

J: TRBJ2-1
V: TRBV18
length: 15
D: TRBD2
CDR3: CASSPPSGRGNEQFF
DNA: TGTGCCAGCTCACCTCCTAGCGGGAGGGGCAATGAGCAGTTCTTC

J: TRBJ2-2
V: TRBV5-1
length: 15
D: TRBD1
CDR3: CASTNRTGGVRELFF
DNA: TGCGCCAGCACTAACAGGACAGGGGGCGTTCGAGAGCTGTTTTTT

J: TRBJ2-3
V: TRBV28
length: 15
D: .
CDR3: CASSLGTGLTRTQYF
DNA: TGTGCCAGCAGTTTAGGCACCGGACTGACACGTACGCAGTATTTT

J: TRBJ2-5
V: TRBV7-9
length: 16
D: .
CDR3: CASSFEEAEYQETQYF
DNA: TGTGCCAGCAGCTTCGAGGAGGCAGAGTACCAAGAGACCCAGTACTTC

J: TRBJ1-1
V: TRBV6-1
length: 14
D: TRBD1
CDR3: CASSLTGQGAEAFF
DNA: TGTGCCAGCAGTCTCACGGGACAGGGGGCTGAAGCTTTCTTT

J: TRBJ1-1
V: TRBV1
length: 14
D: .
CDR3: CTSSQGGADTEAFF
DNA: TGCACCAGCAGCCAGGGAGGGGCGGACACTGAAGCTTTCTTT

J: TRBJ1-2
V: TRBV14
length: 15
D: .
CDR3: CASSRLGQGDYGYTF
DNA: TGTGCCAGCAGCCGCCTAGGGCAGGGCGACTATGGCTACACCTTC

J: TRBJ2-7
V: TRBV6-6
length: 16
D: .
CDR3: CASRTHEGMGAYEQYF
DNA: TGTGCCAGCAGGACGCATGAGGGAATGGGCGCCTACGAGCAGTACTTC

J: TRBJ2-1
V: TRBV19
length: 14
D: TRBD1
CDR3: CASSPGQGDNEQFF
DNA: TGTGCCAGTAGTCCGGGACAGGGGGACAATGAGCAGTTCTTC

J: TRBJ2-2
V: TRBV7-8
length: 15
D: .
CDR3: CASSLVSTNTGELFF
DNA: TGTGCCAGCAGCTTAGTGTCGACTAACACCGGGGAGCTGTTTTTT

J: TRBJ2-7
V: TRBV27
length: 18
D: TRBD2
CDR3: CASSPGLAGGGSSYEQYF
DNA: TGTGCCAGCAGTCCCGGACTAGCGGGAGGGGGTAGCTCCTACGAGCAGTACTTC

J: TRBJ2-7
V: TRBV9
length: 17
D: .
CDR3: CASSGAGTLSSSYEQYF
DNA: TGTGCCAGCAGCGGCGCCGGGACTTTATCGTCTTCCTACGAGCAGTACTTC

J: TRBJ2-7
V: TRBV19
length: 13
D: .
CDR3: CASSPGLFYEQYF
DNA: TGTGCCAGTAGCCCCGGACTTTTCTACGAGCAGTACTTC

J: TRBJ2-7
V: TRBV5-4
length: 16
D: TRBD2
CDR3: CASSLGGGGGSYEQYF
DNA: TGTGCCAGCAGCCTGGGGGGGGGAGGCGGCTCCTACGAGCAGTACTTC

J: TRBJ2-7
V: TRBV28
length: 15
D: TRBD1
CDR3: CASSLTGTVSYEQYF
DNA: TGTGCCAGCAGTTTGACCGGGACAGTCTCCTACGAGCAGTACTTC

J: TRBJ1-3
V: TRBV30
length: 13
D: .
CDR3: CAWSGSSGNTIYF
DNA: TGTGCCTGGAGTGGGAGCTCTGGAAACACCATATATTTT

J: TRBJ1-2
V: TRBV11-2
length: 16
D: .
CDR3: CASSWSPGSAGDGYTF
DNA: TGTGCCAGCAGCTGGAGTCCGGGGTCGGCCGGGGATGGCTACACCTTC

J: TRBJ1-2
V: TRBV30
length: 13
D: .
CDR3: CAWSVQGSYGYTF
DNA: TGTGCCTGGAGTGTTCAGGGGAGCTATGGTTACACCTTC

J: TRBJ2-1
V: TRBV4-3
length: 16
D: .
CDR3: CASSQGVGGQSSEQFF
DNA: TGCGCCAGCAGCCAAGGGGTGGGAGGACAATCAAGTGAGCAGTTCTTC

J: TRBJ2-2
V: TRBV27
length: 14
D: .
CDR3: CASSWGSNTGELFF
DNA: TGTGCCAGCAGTTGGGGCAGCAACACCGGGGAGCTGTTTTTT

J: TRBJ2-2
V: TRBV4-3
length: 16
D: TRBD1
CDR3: CASSQDRTGGAGELFF
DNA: TGCGCCAGCAGCCAAGATCGGACAGGGGGGGCCGGGGAGCTGTTTTTT

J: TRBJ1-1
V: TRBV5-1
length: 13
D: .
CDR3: CATAGQPNTEAFF
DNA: TGCGCCACCGCAGGGCAGCCGAACACTGAAGCTTTCTTT

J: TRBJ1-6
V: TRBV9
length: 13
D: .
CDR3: CASSPPGFSPLHF
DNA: TGTGCCAGCAGCCCCCCAGGGTTTTCACCCCTCCACTTT

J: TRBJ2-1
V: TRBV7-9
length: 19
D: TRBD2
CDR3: CASSAMGTSGRGAYNEQFF
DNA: TGTGCCAGCAGCGCCATGGGGACTAGCGGGAGAGGCGCCTACAATGAGCAGTTCTTC

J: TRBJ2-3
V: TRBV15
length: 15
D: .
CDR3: CATSRDSPRGDTQYF
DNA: TGTGCCACCAGCAGAGATAGCCCTCGGGGAGATACGCAGTATTTT

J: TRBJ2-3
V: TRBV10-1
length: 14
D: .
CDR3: CASSRTVSTDTQYF
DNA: TGCGCCAGCAGTCGGACAGTTAGCACAGATACGCAGTATTTT

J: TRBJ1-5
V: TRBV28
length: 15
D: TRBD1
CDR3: CASSFSSRGHQPQHF
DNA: TGTGCCAGCAGTTTCTCGTCCAGGGGGCATCAGCCCCAGCATTTT

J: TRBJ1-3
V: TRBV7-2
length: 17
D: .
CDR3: CASSLEAQGLSGNTIYF
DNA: TGTGCCAGCAGCTTAGAAGCTCAGGGCCTGTCTGGAAACACCATATATTTT